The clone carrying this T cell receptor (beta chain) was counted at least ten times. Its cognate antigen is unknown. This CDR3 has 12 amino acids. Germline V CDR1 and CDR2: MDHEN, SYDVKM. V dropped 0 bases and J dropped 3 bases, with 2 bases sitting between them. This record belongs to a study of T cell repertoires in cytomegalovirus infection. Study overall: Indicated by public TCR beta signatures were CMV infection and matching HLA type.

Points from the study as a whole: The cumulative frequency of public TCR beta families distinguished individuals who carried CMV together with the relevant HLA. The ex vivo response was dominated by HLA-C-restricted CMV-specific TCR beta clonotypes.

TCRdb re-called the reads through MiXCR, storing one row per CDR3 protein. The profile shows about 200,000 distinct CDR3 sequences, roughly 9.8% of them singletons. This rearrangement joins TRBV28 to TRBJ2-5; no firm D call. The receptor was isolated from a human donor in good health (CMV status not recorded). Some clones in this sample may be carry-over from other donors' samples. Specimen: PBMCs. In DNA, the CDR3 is TGTGCCAGCAGTTTATGGGAAGAGACCCAGTACTTC. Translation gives CASSLWEETQYF.